Listed below are T cell receptor beta chains from one sample, sequenced in a study of T-cell memory formation after mild COVID-19. TCRdb reprocessed the 5' RACE reads with MiXCR, giving one entry per CDR3 protein. In the table there are about 470,000 distinct CDR3 sequences, approximately 18% of which are singletons. Sequencing input: PBMCs or a T cell subset sorted from them (not recorded which). All receptors derive from an adult woman who had mild COVID-19 (a few samples of this study predate the infection). Cell type and time point are not known. Each CDR3 is given with its conserved first and last residue. The D gene is left open where the match is weak. Size tells how often a clone was seen (once, few, many) or the class of an expanded clone, and some rows leave it out.

D gene: TRBD1
J gene: TRBJ2-3
clone size: -
V gene: TRBV27
CDR3 protein: CASSYKGTGLTDTQYF
CDR3 DNA: TGTGCCAGCAGTTATAAGGGGACAGGGTTGACAGATACGCAGTATTTT

D gene: -
J gene: TRBJ2-7
clone size: -
V gene: TRBV25-1
CDR3 protein: CASSEQGRDEQYF
CDR3 DNA: TGTGCCAGCAGTGAACAGGGAAGGGACGAGCAGTACTTC

D gene: TRBD2
J gene: TRBJ2-1
clone size: few
V gene: TRBV11-3
CDR3 protein: CASSELASSYNEQFF
CDR3 DNA: TGTGCCAGCAGCGAACTAGCGAGCTCCTACAATGAGCAGTTCTTC

D gene: -
J gene: TRBJ1-1
clone size: -
V gene: TRBV7-2
CDR3 protein: CASSLDSGTLNEAFF
CDR3 DNA: TGTGCCAGCAGCTTGGACAGCGGGACACTTAATGAAGCTTTCTTT

D gene: -
J gene: TRBJ2-3
clone size: -
V gene: TRBV4-2
CDR3 protein: CASSSIPGDTQYF
CDR3 DNA: TGTGCCAGCAGCTCCATTCCCGGAGATACGCAGTATTTT

D gene: -
J gene: TRBJ1-1
clone size: -
V gene: TRBV5-5
CDR3 protein: CASSLVAGNTEAFF
CDR3 DNA: TGTGCCAGCAGCTTGGTGGCAGGGAACACTGAAGCTTTCTTT

D gene: TRBD2
J gene: TRBJ2-1
clone size: -
V gene: TRBV25-1
CDR3 protein: CASSAPLGLAGSSYNEQFF
CDR3 DNA: TGTGCCAGCAGTGCTCCCCTAGGACTAGCGGGGAGCTCCTACAATGAGCAGTTCTTC

D gene: -
J gene: TRBJ1-5
clone size: -
V gene: TRBV4-2
CDR3 protein: CASSPTTAGPQHF
CDR3 DNA: TGTGCCAGCAGCCCAACGACCGCCGGGCCCCAGCATTTT

D gene: -
J gene: TRBJ2-7
clone size: many
V gene: TRBV7-9
CDR3 protein: CASTPPQGGHEQYF
CDR3 DNA: TGTGCCAGCACCCCCCCGCAGGGAGGCCACGAGCAGTACTTC

D gene: TRBD2
J gene: TRBJ2-5
clone size: few
V gene: TRBV12-5
CDR3 protein: CASGGTNQETQYF
CDR3 DNA: TGTGCTAGTGGTGGGACTAACCAAGAGACCCAGTACTTC

D gene: -
J gene: TRBJ2-1
clone size: -
V gene: TRBV14
CDR3 protein: CASSALDGRNEQFF
CDR3 DNA: TGTGCCAGCAGCGCCTTGGACGGGCGCAATGAGCAGTTCTTC

D gene: TRBD1
J gene: TRBJ1-2
clone size: few
V gene: TRBV20-1
CDR3 protein: CSAQPGQGRGYTF
CDR3 DNA: TGCAGTGCTCAACCGGGACAGGGTAGGGGCTACACCTTC

D gene: TRBD1
J gene: TRBJ2-1
clone size: few
V gene: TRBV5-1
CDR3 protein: CASSFGDSINEQFF
CDR3 DNA: TGCGCCAGCAGCTTCGGGGACAGTATCAATGAGCAGTTCTTC

D gene: TRBD1
J gene: TRBJ2-5
clone size: -
V gene: TRBV4-2
CDR3 protein: CASSAGTGLQETQYF
CDR3 DNA: TGTGCCAGCAGCGCCGGGACAGGCCTCCAAGAGACCCAGTACTTC

D gene: -
J gene: TRBJ2-7
clone size: -
V gene: TRBV4-1
CDR3 protein: CASSQVVSEPYEQYF
CDR3 DNA: TGCGCCAGCAGCCAAGTGGTTTCGGAACCCTACGAGCAGTACTTC

D gene: -
J gene: TRBJ1-5
clone size: -
V gene: TRBV7-8
CDR3 protein: CASTALGQPQHF
CDR3 DNA: TGTGCCAGCACCGCTCTGGGTCAGCCCCAGCATTTT

D gene: -
J gene: TRBJ2-3
clone size: -
V gene: TRBV29-1
CDR3 protein: CSVEPEGVGTQYF
CDR3 DNA: TGCAGCGTTGAACCCGAAGGTGTGGGTACGCAGTATTTT

D gene: -
J gene: TRBJ2-7
clone size: -
V gene: TRBV7-9
CDR3 protein: CASSLGWRTSSYEQYF
CDR3 DNA: TGTGCCAGCAGCTTAGGGTGGAGAACTTCATCCTACGAGCAGTACTTC

D gene: TRBD2
J gene: TRBJ2-7
clone size: -
V gene: TRBV28
CDR3 protein: CASKSGGRNSYEQYF
CDR3 DNA: TGTGCCAGCAAAAGCGGGGGGCGAAACTCCTACGAGCAGTACTTC

D gene: TRBD1
J gene: TRBJ2-7
clone size: -
V gene: TRBV10-3
CDR3 protein: CAISDPDRDSYEQYF
CDR3 DNA: TGTGCCATCAGTGATCCCGACAGGGACTCCTACGAGCAGTACTTC

D gene: TRBD2
J gene: TRBJ2-5
clone size: -
V gene: TRBV7-9
CDR3 protein: CASSFTSGNQETQYF
CDR3 DNA: TGTGCCAGCAGCTTCACTAGCGGAAACCAAGAGACCCAGTACTTC

D gene: TRBD2
J gene: TRBJ2-2
clone size: -
V gene: TRBV10-3
CDR3 protein: CAISPGLAGASNTGELFF
CDR3 DNA: TGTGCCATCTCCCCCGGACTAGCGGGGGCCTCGAACACCGGGGAGCTGTTTTTT

D gene: TRBD2
J gene: TRBJ2-1
clone size: few
V gene: TRBV7-7
CDR3 protein: CASSFLILLAGATVEQFF
CDR3 DNA: TGTGCTAGCAGTTTTTTGATATTACTAGCGGGGGCTACAGTTGAGCAGTTCTTC

D gene: TRBD1
J gene: TRBJ1-1
clone size: -
V gene: TRBV5-1
CDR3 protein: CASSLEGQTEAFF
CDR3 DNA: TGCGCCAGCAGCTTGGAGGGACAGACTGAAGCTTTCTTT

D gene: -
J gene: TRBJ2-5
clone size: -
V gene: TRBV30
CDR3 protein: CAWALGETQYF
CDR3 DNA: TGTGCCTGGGCCCTAGGAGAGACCCAGTACTTC

D gene: TRBD1
J gene: TRBJ2-3
clone size: -
V gene: TRBV12-5
CDR3 protein: CASGSNFPGQGNTDTQYF
CDR3 DNA: TGTGCTAGTGGTTCCAATTTTCCGGGACAGGGGAACACAGATACGCAGTATTTT

D gene: -
J gene: TRBJ1-1
clone size: -
V gene: TRBV7-2
CDR3 protein: CASSLEAGRPTEAFF
CDR3 DNA: TGTGCCAGCAGCTTAGAGGCGGGGCGGCCCACTGAAGCTTTCTTT

D gene: TRBD1
J gene: TRBJ1-6
clone size: few
V gene: TRBV25-1
CDR3 protein: CASRLGTGGNNSPLHF
CDR3 DNA: TGTGCCAGCAGGCTCGGGACAGGGGGTAATAATTCACCCCTCCACTTT

D gene: -
J gene: TRBJ1-5
clone size: few
V gene: TRBV21-1
CDR3 protein: CASSKRSTWSSPQPQHF
CDR3 DNA: TGTGCCAGCAGCAAGAGGTCAACTTGGTCTTCCCCACAGCCCCAGCATTTT

D gene: -
J gene: TRBJ2-2
clone size: -
V gene: TRBV20-1
CDR3 protein: CSDKPVDGNTGELFF
CDR3 DNA: TGCAGTGATAAGCCCGTGGACGGAAACACCGGGGAGCTGTTTTTT

D gene: -
J gene: TRBJ2-3
clone size: -
V gene: TRBV7-9
CDR3 protein: CASSLGDRSNTQYF
CDR3 DNA: TGTGCCAGCAGCTTAGGAGACAGGTCTAATACGCAGTATTTT

D gene: TRBD2
J gene: TRBJ2-2
clone size: few
V gene: TRBV5-4
CDR3 protein: CASSALAAANTGELFF
CDR3 DNA: TGTGCCAGCAGCGCCCTAGCGGCTGCGAACACCGGGGAGCTGTTTTTT

D gene: TRBD1
J gene: TRBJ2-2
clone size: few
V gene: TRBV5-1
CDR3 protein: CASSLAGGADTGELFF
CDR3 DNA: TGCGCCAGCAGCTTGGCAGGGGGCGCCGACACCGGGGAGCTGTTTTTT

D gene: -
J gene: TRBJ1-5
clone size: -
V gene: TRBV20-1
CDR3 protein: CSAGMEGNQPQHF
CDR3 DNA: TGCAGTGCCGGGATGGAGGGCAATCAGCCCCAGCATTTT

D gene: -
J gene: TRBJ1-4
clone size: once
V gene: TRBV7-9
CDR3 protein: CASSSYRVGNEKLFF
CDR3 DNA: TGTGCCAGCAGCTCGTACAGGGTGGGCAATGAAAAACTGTTTTTT

D gene: -
J gene: TRBJ2-3
clone size: few
V gene: TRBV28
CDR3 protein: CASSLWSGMGDTDTQYF
CDR3 DNA: TGTGCCAGCAGTTTATGGTCAGGGATGGGTGACACAGATACGCAGTATTTT

D gene: -
J gene: TRBJ2-3
clone size: many
V gene: TRBV7-3
CDR3 protein: CASSLGPSGTDTQYF
CDR3 DNA: TGTGCCAGCAGCTTAGGTCCCTCTGGCACAGATACGCAGTATTTT